The clone carrying this T cell receptor beta chain was seen a handful of times. Its cognate antigen is unknown. Profiled with immunoSEQ multiplex PCR; TCRdb holds only in-frame clones, not every one. In the table there are about 73,000 clones, roughly 75% of which are singletons. The data stem from a study of T cell repertoires and HLA-DP antigens. The specimen sequenced was CD4+ T cells from PBMCs. The sequence was collected from a man aged 55 to 70 in good health and CMV-seronegative.

The DNA for the CDR3 is TGCAGCGCGGGGGGGCACTCTGGAAACACCATATATTTT. Its translation is CSAGGHSGNTIYF. This rearrangement joins TRBV29-1 to TRBJ1-3; D is perhaps TRBD1 (6 bases). The V end was cut by 7 bases, the J end by 0 bases, with 10 bases between. The germline V gene encodes CDR1 SQVTM and CDR2 ANQGSEA. This CDR3 comprises 13 residues.